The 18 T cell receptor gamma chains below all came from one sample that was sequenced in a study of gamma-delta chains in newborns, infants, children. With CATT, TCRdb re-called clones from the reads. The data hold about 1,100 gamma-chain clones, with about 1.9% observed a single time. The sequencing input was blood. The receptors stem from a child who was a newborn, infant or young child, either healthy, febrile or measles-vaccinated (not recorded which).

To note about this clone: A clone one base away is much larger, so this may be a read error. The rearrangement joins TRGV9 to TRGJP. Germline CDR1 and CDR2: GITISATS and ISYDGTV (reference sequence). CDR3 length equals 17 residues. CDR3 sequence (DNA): TGTGCCTTGAGGGAGGAACAGCAAGAGTTGGGCAAAAAAATCAAGGTATTT. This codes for CALREEQQELGKKIKVF.

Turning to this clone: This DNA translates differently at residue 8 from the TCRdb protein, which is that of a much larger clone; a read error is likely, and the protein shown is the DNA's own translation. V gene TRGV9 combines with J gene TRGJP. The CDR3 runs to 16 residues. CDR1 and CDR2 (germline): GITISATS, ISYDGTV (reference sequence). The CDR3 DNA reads TGTGCCTTGTGGGAGACGCAAGGGTTGGGCAAAAAAATCAAGGTATTT. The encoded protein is CALWETQGLGKKIKVF.

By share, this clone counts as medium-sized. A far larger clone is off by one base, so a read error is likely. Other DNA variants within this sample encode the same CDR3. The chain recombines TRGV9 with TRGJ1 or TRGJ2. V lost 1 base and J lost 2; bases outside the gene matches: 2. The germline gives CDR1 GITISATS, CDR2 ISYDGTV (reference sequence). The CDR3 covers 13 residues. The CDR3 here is CALWEVHYYKKLF. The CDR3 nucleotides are TGTGCCTTGTGGGAGGTTCATTATTATAAGAAACTCTTT.

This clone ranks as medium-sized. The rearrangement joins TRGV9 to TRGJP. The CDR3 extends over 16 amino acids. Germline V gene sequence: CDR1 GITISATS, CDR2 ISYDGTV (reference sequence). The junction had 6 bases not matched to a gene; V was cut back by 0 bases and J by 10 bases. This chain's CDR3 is CALWEVGDLGKKIKVF. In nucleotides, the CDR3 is TGTGCCTTGTGGGAGGTGGGCGATTTGGGCAAAAAAATCAAGGTATTT.

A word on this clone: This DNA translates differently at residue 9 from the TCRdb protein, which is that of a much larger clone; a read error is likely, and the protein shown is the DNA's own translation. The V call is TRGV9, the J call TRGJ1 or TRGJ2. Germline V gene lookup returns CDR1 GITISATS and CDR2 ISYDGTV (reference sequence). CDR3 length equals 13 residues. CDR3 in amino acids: CALSHPTYCKKLF. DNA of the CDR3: TGTGCCTTGTCTCATCCCACTTATTGTAAGAAACTCTTT.

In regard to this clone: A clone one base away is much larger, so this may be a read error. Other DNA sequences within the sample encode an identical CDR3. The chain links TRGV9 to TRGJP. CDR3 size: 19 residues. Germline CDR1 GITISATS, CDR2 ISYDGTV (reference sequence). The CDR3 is CALWEVQDRQELGKKIKVF. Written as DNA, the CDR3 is TGTGCCTTGTGGGAGGTCCAGGACCGTCAAGAGTTGGGCAAAAAAATAAAGGTATTT.

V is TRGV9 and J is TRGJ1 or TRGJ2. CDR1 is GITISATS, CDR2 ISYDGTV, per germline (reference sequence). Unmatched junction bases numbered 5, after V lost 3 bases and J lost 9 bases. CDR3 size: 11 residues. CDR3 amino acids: CALWELRKKLF. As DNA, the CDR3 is TGTGCCTTGTGGGAGCTCCGTAAGAAACTCTTT.

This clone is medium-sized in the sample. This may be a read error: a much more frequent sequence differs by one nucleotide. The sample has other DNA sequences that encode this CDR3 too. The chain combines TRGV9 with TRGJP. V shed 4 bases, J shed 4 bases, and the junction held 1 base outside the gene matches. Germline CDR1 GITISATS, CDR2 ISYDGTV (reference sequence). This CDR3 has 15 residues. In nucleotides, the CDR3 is TGTGCCTTGTGGGACCAAGAGTTGGGCAAAAAAATCAAGGTATTT. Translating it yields CALWDQELGKKIKVF.

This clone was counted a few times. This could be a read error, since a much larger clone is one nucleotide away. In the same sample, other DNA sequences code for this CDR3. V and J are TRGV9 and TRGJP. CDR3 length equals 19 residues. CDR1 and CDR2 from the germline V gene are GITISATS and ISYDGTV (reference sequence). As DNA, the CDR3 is TGCGCCTTGTGGGAGGTGCAGCATGGGGTAAAGTTGGGCAAAAAAATCAAGGTATTT. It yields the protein CALWEVQHGVKLGKKIKVF.

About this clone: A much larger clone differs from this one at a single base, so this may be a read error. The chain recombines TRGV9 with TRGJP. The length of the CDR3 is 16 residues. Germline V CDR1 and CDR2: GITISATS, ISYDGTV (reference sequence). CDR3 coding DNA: TGTGCCTTGTGGGAGGTGTTTAATTTGGGCAAAAAAGTCAAGGTATTT. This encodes CALWEVFNLGKKVKVF.

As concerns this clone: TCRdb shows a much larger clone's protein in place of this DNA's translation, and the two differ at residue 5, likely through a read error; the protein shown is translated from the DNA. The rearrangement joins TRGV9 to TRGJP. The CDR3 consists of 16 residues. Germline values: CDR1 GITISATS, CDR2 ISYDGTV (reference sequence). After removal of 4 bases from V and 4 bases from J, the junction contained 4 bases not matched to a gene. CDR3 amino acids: CALWDGQELGKKIKVF. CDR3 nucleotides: TGTGCCTTGTGGGATGGTCAAGAGTTGGGCAAAAAAATCAAGGTATTT.

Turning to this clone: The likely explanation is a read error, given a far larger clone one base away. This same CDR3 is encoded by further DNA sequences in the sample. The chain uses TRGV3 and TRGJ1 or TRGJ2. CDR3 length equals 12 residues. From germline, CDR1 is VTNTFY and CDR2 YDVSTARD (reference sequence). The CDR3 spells CATWDRLREKLF. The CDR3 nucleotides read TGTGCCACCTGGGACAGACTGAGGGAGAAGCTCTTT.

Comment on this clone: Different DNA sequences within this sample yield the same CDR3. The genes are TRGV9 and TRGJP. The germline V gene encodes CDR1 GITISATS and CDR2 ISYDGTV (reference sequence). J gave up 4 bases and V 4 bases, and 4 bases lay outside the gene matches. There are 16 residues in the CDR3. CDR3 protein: CALWDPQELGKKIKVF. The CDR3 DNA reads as TGTGCCTTGTGGGACCCCCAAGAGTTGGGCAAAAAAATCAAGGTATTT.

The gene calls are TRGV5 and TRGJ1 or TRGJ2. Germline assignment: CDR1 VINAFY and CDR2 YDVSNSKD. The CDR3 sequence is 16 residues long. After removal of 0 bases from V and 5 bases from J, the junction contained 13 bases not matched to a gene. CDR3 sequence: CATWDRRAWGDYKKLF. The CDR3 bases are TGTGCCACCTGGGACAGGCGGGCATGGGGGGATTATAAGAAACTCTTT.

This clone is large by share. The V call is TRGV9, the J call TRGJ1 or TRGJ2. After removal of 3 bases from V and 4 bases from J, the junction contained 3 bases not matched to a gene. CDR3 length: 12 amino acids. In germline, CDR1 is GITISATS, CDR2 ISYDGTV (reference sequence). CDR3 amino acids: CALWEWYYKKLF. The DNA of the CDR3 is TGTGCCTTGTGGGAGTGGTATTATAAGAAACTCTTT.

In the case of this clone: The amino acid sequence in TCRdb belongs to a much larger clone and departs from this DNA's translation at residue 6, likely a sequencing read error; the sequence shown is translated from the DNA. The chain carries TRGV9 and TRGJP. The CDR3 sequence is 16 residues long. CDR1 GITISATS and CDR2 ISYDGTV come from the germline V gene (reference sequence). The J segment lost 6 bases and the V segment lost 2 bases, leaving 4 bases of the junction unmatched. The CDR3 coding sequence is TGTGCCTTGTGGGAGGCGAGAGAGTTGGGCAAAAAAATCAAGGTATTT. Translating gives CALWEARELGKKIKVF.

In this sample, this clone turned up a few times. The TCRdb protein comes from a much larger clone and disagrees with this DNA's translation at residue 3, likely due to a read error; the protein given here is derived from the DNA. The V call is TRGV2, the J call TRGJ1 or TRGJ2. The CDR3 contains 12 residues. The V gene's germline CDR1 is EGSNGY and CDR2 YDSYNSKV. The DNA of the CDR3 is TGTGCCGCCTGGGACGGCCTTTGGGAGAAACTCTTT. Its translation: CAAWDGLWEKLF.

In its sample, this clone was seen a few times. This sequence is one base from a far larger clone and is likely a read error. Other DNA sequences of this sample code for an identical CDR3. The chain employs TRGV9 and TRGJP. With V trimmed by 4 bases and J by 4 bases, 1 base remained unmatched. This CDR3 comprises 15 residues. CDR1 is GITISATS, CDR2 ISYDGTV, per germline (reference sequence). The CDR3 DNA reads TGTGCCTTGTGGGAACAAGAGTTGGGCAAAAAAATCAAGGTATTT. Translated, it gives CALWEQELGKKIKVF.